Presented here are 30 T cell receptor beta chains from one specimen sequenced in a study of T cells after yellow fever vaccination. MiXCR, run by TCRdb on the 5' RACE reads, gives a single entry per CDR3 protein. Among 250,000 to 400,000 distinct CDR3 sequences listed, 4% to 5.5% were seen once. The sample consisted of PBMCs, taken 15 days after the yellow fever booster vaccination. These receptors were obtained from a man aged 18 to 29 who received the YFV17D yellow fever vaccine.

CDR3 coding DNA: TGTGCCAGCAGTTACTCGAGGGGGTCGGGTGGCTACACCTTC. Translating it yields CASSYSRGSGGYTF. The genes are TRBV6-6 and TRBJ1-2; tentative D call: TRBD1 (6 bases). Trimming removed 0 bases at V and 7 bases at J, with 12 bases between. Germline CDR1 and CDR2: MNHNY and SVGAGI (reference sequence). The CDR3 length is 14 residues.

This clonotype was observed at least ten times. The V call is TRBV13, the J call TRBJ1-1, with D hard to call. The V end lost 5 bases, the J end lost 5 bases, and 12 bases lay between the germline ends. In germline, CDR1 is PRHDT, CDR2 FYEKMQ (reference sequence). This CDR3 has 13 amino acids. In DNA form, the CDR3 reads TGTGCCAGCAGCCCAGCCCCATGGACTGAAGCTTTCTTT. Its protein product is CASSPAPWTEAFF.

The gene calls are TRBV10-3 and TRBJ1-5; 7 bases align to TRBD1. CDR3 length: 13 amino acids. V shed 4 bases, J shed 10 bases, and the junction held 7 bases outside the gene matches. CDR1 and CDR2 (germline): ENHRY, SYGVKD. The CDR3 region is CAISAGGRRPQHF. In DNA, the CDR3 is TGTGCCATCAGTGCAGGGGGTCGACGTCCCCAGCATTTT.

There are many counts of this clonotype. The chain carries TRBV12-3 or TRBV12-4 and TRBJ2-7; D unclear. Trimming stripped 7 bases from V and 6 bases from J, with 16 bases between. This CDR3 spans 13 amino acids. CDR3 in amino acids: CASKILGLPEQYF. CDR3 coding DNA: TGTGCCAGCAAAATTCTAGGCCTGCCCGAGCAGTACTTC.

This clonotype has at least ten counts. The genes are TRBV4-3 and TRBJ2-5; TRBD1 is a possible D gene (6 bases). V was shortened by 4 bases and J by 1 base, with 19 bases between the two germline ends. Germline V CDR1 and CDR2: LGHNA, YSLEER. CDR3 length equals 17 residues. CDR3 loop: CASSPGPPRGTQETQYF. For the CDR3, the DNA is TGCGCCAGCAGCCCTGGGCCACCAAGGGGGACCCAAGAGACCCAGTACTTC.

A few counts support this clonotype. J is TRBJ2-7 and V is TRBV4-1; 12 nucleotides align to TRBD2. The CDR3 is 15 residues long. The germline V gene encodes CDR1 MGHRA and CDR2 YSYEKL. The V and J ends lost 5 bases and 2 bases, in that order; junction bases with no gene match: 4. CDR3 loop: CASSYGLAGTYEQYF. The CDR3 DNA is TGCGCCAGCAGCTACGGACTAGCGGGGACCTACGAGCAGTACTTC.

This clonotype was counted between two and nine times. The chain is built from TRBV19 and TRBJ2-1; D ambiguous. Per germline, CDR1 LNHDA and CDR2 SQIVND (reference sequence). V was clipped by 5 bases and J by 0 bases, with 14 bases between them. The length of the CDR3 is 16 residues. The CDR3 nucleotides are TGTGCCAGTAGTCATCGATTAGCAAGCTCCTACAATGAGCAGTTCTTC. Its translation is CASSHRLASSYNEQFF.

To note about this clonotype: The final CDR3 position lacks the conserved phenylalanine or tryptophan, pointing to a likely read error. This chain uses TRBV6-5 with TRBJ1-3; possible D gene TRBD1, 5 bases. Germline V gene lookup returns CDR1 MNHEY and CDR2 SVGAGI. The CDR3 runs to 16 residues. V was pared by 4 bases and J by 0 bases, with 13 bases between. CDR3 amino acids: CASSSGDGHSGNTIYI. The CDR3 nucleotides are TGTGCCAGCAGTTCGGGGGACGGGCACTCTGGAAACACCATATATATT.

This clonotype was found many times. CDR3 amino acids: CASSHRDGNYGYTF. The CDR3 DNA reads TGCGCCAGCAGCCACAGGGATGGGAACTATGGCTACACCTTC. V gene TRBV4-3 combines with J gene TRBJ1-2, with TRBD1 as a possible D gene (5 bases). Germline lookup yields CDR1 LGHNA and CDR2 YSLEER. V lost 3 bases and J 2 bases, leaving 10 bases between the germline ends. This CDR3 is 14 amino acids long.

Ten or more counts support this clonotype. The rearrangement joins TRBV6-2 or TRBV6-3 to TRBJ2-5; D perhaps matches TRBD1 (5 bases). Germline-derived CDR1 and CDR2 are MNHEY and SVGEGT. Trimming removed 2 bases from V and 2 bases from J, with 12 bases in between. The CDR3 has 15 residues. In DNA form, the CDR3 reads TGTGCCAGCAGTTACCCCAGTAAGGGGCAAGAGACCCAGTACTTC. Its translation is CASSYPSKGQETQYF.

The chain links TRBV7-6 to TRBJ2-3, with D unresolved. This CDR3 has 13 amino acids. Germline V gene data show CDR1 as SGHVS and CDR2 as FNYEAQ. V shed 6 bases and J shed 4 bases, with 11 bases lying between them. DNA for the CDR3: TGTGCCAGCAGTTCTAATCTAGCAGATACGCAGTATTTT. Its protein product is CASSSNLADTQYF. Together with reference TRBV7-6 and TRBJ2-3, the CDR3 gives the full variable domain: GAGVSQSPRYKVTKRGQDVALRCDPISGHVSLYWYRQALGQGPEFLTYFNYEAQQDKSGLPNDRFSAERPEGSISTLTIQRTEQRDSAMYRCASSSNLADTQYFGPGTRLTVL.

This clonotype was seen more than once but under ten times. The J gene is TRBJ2-1, the V gene TRBV7-9; 8 bases line up with TRBD2. Germline trimming cut 5 bases from V and 6 bases from J; bases unmatched to any gene: 6. From germline, CDR1 is SEHNR and CDR2 FQNEAQ (reference sequence). CDR3 length equals 14 residues. CDR3 coding DNA: TGTGCCAGCAGCGCTCCGGGACTAGTCAATGAGCAGTTCTTC. Protein: CASSAPGLVNEQFF.

This clonotype was picked up many times. The chain combines TRBV7-3 with TRBJ1-1, with TRBD1 identical over 7 bases. V trimming: 6 bases; J trimming: 5 bases; junction bases outside the gene matches: 9. CDR1 is SGHTA and CDR2 is FQGTGA in the germline V gene. This CDR3 has 14 residues. The DNA for the CDR3 is TGTGCCAGCAGTTCTGGGACAGCGGGGACTGAAGCTTTCTTT. It is translated as CASSSGTAGTEAFF.

The chain links TRBV5-4 to TRBJ1-2; D call uncertain. The germline V and J ends were trimmed by 2 bases and 1 base, with 9 bases remaining between them. Germline loops: CDR1 SGHNT, CDR2 YYREEE (reference sequence). This CDR3 comprises 14 residues. CDR3 protein: CASSFSDFNYGYTF. Written as DNA, the CDR3 is TGTGCCAGCAGCTTCAGTGATTTTAACTATGGCTACACCTTC.

This clonotype came up a few times. The chain is built from TRBV5-1 and TRBJ1-1; tentatively, D is TRBD1 (5 bases). Trimming removed 1 base at V and 6 bases at J, with 10 bases between. Germline CDR1 reads SGHRS; CDR2 reads YFSETQ. The CDR3 totals 13 residues. Here the CDR3 DNA reads TGCGCCAGCAGCTTGACGGGGGTCGCTGAAGCTTTCTTT. Encoded protein: CASSLTGVAEAFF.

This clonotype was detected ten times or more. CDR3 bases: TGTGCCAGCAGTTTACAGGGGAGGAACACTGAAGCTTTCTTT. This encodes CASSLQGRNTEAFF. The V gene is TRBV6-5, the J gene TRBJ1-1; 7 bases line up with TRBD1. Germline V gives CDR1 MNHEY, CDR2 SVGAGI. This CDR3 is built from 14 residues. Trimming removed 4 bases from V and 1 base from J; junction bases left unmatched: 3.

Here the CDR3 reads CASRRRWEENIVLTF. CDR3 sequence (DNA): TGTGCCAGCAGACGCAGGTGGGAAGAAAACATCGTCCTGACTTTC. The chain links TRBV7-8 to TRBJ2-6, with D uncertain. This CDR3 has 15 residues. Looked up from germline, CDR1 is SGHVS and CDR2 is FQNEAQ. V lost 6 bases and J lost 12, with 21 bases in between.

This clonotype came up many times. The junction shows a germline mismatch at one end, possibly a read error. This chain connects TRBV5-5 to TRBJ2-1, with D possibly TRBD2 on 5 matching bases. CDR1 is SGHKS and CDR2 is YYEKEE in the germline V gene (reference sequence). CDR3 length: 11 amino acids. The CDR3 DNA reads as TGTGCCAGCAGCTTGGAACTAGTGACGCTCTTC. Its translation: CASSLELVTLF.

Ten or more counts support this clonotype. The chain's CDR3 is CASSYVRSPGPYNEQFF. CDR3 in DNA: TGTGCCAGCAGTTACGTTCGCTCCCCCGGACCCTACAATGAGCAGTTCTTC. The chain uses TRBV6-5 and TRBJ2-1; D not certain. This CDR3 is 17 amino acids long. Trimming shortened V by 2 bases and J by 2 bases, and 16 bases separated the two germline ends. Germline V gene sequence: CDR1 MNHEY, CDR2 SVGAGI.

The chain couples TRBV12-3 or TRBV12-4 to TRBJ1-5, with D possibly being TRBD1 (5 bases). The CDR3 loop spans 14 amino acids. V lost 4 bases, J lost 3 bases, and 10 bases lay in between. CDR3 loop: CASSYTGNNQPQHF. CDR3 sequence (DNA): TGTGCCAGCAGTTACACAGGAAACAATCAGCCCCAGCATTTT.

V gene TRBV5-1 combines with J gene TRBJ2-2; TRBD1 matches at 11 bases. CDR1 is SGHRS and CDR2 is YFSETQ in the germline V gene. V was pared by 1 base and J by 4 bases, with 3 bases of the junction left unmatched. The CDR3 sequence is 16 residues long. The CDR3 DNA reads as TGCGCCAGCAGCTTGCCGGGACAGGGGGTCACCGGGGAGCTGTTTTTT. Translated: CASSLPGQGVTGELFF.

J is TRBJ2-3 and V is TRBV10-3, with D perhaps given as TRBD1 or TRBD2 (5 bases each). V was shortened by 11 bases and J by 6 bases, with 24 bases between the two germline ends. The CDR3 is 15 amino acids. The germline CDR1 and CDR2 sequences are ENHRY and SYGVKD. Here the CDR3 reads CAGGTGPSFKDTQYF. Written as DNA, the CDR3 is TGTGCCGGAGGAACGGGACCGTCGTTTAAGGATACGCAGTATTTT.

This clonotype was seen ten or more times. This chain joins TRBV7-6 and TRBJ2-2, with D possibly TRBD1 on 6 matching bases. Germline V lookup: CDR1 SGHVS, CDR2 FNYEAQ. V was clipped by 0 bases and J by 6 bases, with 11 bases between them. CDR3 length: 15 residues. The CDR3 loop reads CASSLATGPAGELFF. The CDR3 nucleotides are TGTGCCAGCAGCTTAGCTACAGGGCCCGCCGGGGAGCTGTTTTTT.

A word on this clonotype: A much larger clone differs from this one at a single base, so this may be a read error. The V call is TRBV28, the J call TRBJ1-1, with 9 positions matching TRBD1. The CDR3 runs to 13 residues. V trimming: 6 bases; J trimming: 5 bases; junction bases outside the gene matches: 4. Germline-derived CDR1 and CDR2 are MDHEN and SYDVKM. The CDR3 region is CASSWDRVTEAFF. In DNA, the CDR3 is TGTGCCAGCAGCTGGGACAGGGTGACTGAAGCTTTCTTT.

This clonotype was observed at least ten times. V is TRBV5-1 and J is TRBJ2-1; 7 bases agree with TRBD2. J was trimmed by 2 bases and V by 0 bases; bases with no gene match: 2. Germline V gives CDR1 SGHRS, CDR2 YFSETQ. This CDR3 comprises 15 residues. CDR3 nucleotide sequence: TGCGCCAGCAGCTTGGCTAGCGGAGCCTACAATGAGCAGTTCTTC. It specifies CASSLASGAYNEQFF.

This clonotype was recorded at least ten times. The chain is built from TRBV5-1 and TRBJ2-2; D is perhaps TRBD2 (6 bases). Trimming stripped 0 bases from V and 6 bases from J, with 12 bases between. CDR3 length equals 15 residues. Germline-derived CDR1 and CDR2 are SGHRS and YFSETQ. CDR3 DNA sequence: TGCGCCAGCAGCTTGGATGCGGGGACGGCCGGGGAGCTGTTTTTT. This translates into CASSLDAGTAGELFF.

In its sample, this clonotype was seen a few times. V gene TRBV7-3 combines with J gene TRBJ2-1; D unclear. The CDR3 length is 14 residues. V was trimmed by 5 bases and J by 7 bases, leaving 15 bases between them. In germline, CDR1 is SGHTA, CDR2 FQGTGA. The CDR3 region is CASSPRMGENEQFF. For the CDR3, the DNA is TGTGCCAGCAGCCCACGGATGGGCGAGAATGAGCAGTTCTTC.

This clonotype is categorized as medium-sized (0.01 to 0.1%). This CDR3 reads CSADERGTDTQYF. The CDR3 DNA reads as TGCAGTGCCGACGAACGAGGAACAGATACGCAGTATTTT. The V gene is TRBV20-1, the J gene TRBJ2-3; D gene uncertain. The CDR3 covers 13 residues. Germline V gene lookup returns CDR1 DFQATT and CDR2 SNEGSKA (reference sequence). Trimming cost V 6 bases and J 3 bases, with 13 bases left between them.

This sequence joins TRBV19 and TRBJ1-5; the D is unclear. Germline-derived CDR1 and CDR2 are LNHDA and SQIVND (reference sequence). V dropped 4 bases and J dropped 3 bases, with 10 bases sitting between them. This CDR3 comprises 14 residues. Here the CDR3 DNA reads TGTGCCAGTAGTAAGAGATCGAACAATCAGCCCCAGCATTTT. Protein sequence: CASSKRSNNQPQHF.

The V call is TRBV20-1, the J call TRBJ1-2; TRBD1 aligns across 8 bases. V gave up 6 bases and J gave up 3 bases; unmatched junction bases: 9. CDR3 length equals 14 residues. The germline V gene has CDR1 DFQATT and CDR2 SNEGSKA (reference sequence). The CDR3 region has the DNA TGCAGTGCGCCAGACAGGGGTAGAGACTATGGCTACACCTTC. Encoded protein: CSAPDRGRDYGYTF.